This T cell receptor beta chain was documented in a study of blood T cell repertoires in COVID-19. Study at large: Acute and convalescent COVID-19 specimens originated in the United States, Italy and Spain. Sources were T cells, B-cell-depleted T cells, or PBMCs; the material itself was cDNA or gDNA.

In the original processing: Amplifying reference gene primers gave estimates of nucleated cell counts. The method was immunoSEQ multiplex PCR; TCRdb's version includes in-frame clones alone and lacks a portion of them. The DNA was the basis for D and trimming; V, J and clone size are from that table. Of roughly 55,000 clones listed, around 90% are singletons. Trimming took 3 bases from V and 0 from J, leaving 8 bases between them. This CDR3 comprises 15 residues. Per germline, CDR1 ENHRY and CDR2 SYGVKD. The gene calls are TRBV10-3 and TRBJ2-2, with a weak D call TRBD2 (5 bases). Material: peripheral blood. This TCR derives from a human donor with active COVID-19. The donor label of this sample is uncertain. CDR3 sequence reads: CAISESGPNTGELFF. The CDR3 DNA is TGTGCCATCAGTGAAAGCGGCCCGAACACCGGGGAGCTGTTTTTT.